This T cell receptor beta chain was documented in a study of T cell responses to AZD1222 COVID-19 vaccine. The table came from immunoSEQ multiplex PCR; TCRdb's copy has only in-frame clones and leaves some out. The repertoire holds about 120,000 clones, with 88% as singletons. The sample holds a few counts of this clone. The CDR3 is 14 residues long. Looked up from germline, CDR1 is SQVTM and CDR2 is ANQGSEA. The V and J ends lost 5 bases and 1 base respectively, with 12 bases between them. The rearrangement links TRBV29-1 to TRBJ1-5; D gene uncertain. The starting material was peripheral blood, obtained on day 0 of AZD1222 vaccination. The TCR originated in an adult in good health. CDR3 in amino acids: CSVRGPGSNQPQHF. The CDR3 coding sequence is TGCAGCGTTCGAGGGCCGGGAAGCAATCAGCCCCAGCATTTT. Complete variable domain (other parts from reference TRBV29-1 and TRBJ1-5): SAVISQKPSRDICQRGTSLTIQCQVDSQVTMMFWYRQQPGQSLTLIATANQGSEATYESGFVIDKFPISRPNLTFSTLTVSNMSPEDSSIYLCSVRGPGSNQPQHFGDGTRLSIL.